Shown below are 21 T cell receptor beta chains from a single sample sequenced in a study of shared clonotypes between healthy human individuals. Clones were read by immunoSEQ multiplex PCR, and TCRdb kept only the in-frame ones, dropping some. This table holds under 1 million clones, roughly 96% found once. In the naive CD8 group, cells lacked CD45RO and were positively selected for CCR7, so terminally differentiated effector memory CD45RA+ cells were left out. What was sequenced was naive CD8+ T cells sorted from blood. These receptor sequences come from a man aged 25-40 years in good health.

This clone was detected only once. This chain joins TRBV9 and TRBJ2-7; D is perhaps TRBD2 (6 bases). CDR1 is SGDLS, CDR2 YYNGEE, per germline. The V end was cut by 4 bases, the J end by 7 bases, with 21 bases between. CDR3 length: 15 residues. The CDR3 coding sequence is TGTGCCAGCAGCCCTAGGGGTGGACTATCTGGGGAGCAGTACTTC. It codes for CASSPRGGLSGEQYF.

The chain links TRBV29-1 to TRBJ1-1; D perhaps matches TRBD1 (5 bases). The germline V gene has CDR1 SQVTM and CDR2 ANQGSEA. This CDR3 is built from 12 residues. Deletions cut 5 bases from V and 7 bases from J, with 14 bases between. The CDR3 bases are TGCAGCGTTACAGGACCTATGCTTGAAGCTTTCTTT. It yields the protein CSVTGPMLEAFF. Full variable domain (missing parts from reference TRBV29-1 and TRBJ1-1): SAVISQKPSRDICQRGTSLTIQCQVDSQVTMMFWYRQQPGQSLTLIATANQGSEATYESGFVIDKFPISRPNLTFSTLTVSNMSPEDSSIYLCSVTGPMLEAFFGQGTRLTVV.

The chain carries TRBV14 and TRBJ2-7; no clear D. The CDR3 totals 13 residues. Germline assignment: CDR1 SGHDN and CDR2 FVKESK. V was cut by 6 bases and J by 4 bases, with 13 bases left in between. The CDR3 protein is CASRPNIGYEQYF. CDR3 DNA: TGTGCCAGCAGGCCAAACATTGGGTACGAGCAGTACTTC.

The V and J genes are TRBV27 and TRBJ2-7; a weak D match, TRBD1 (6 bases). Germline lookup yields CDR1 MNHEY and CDR2 SMNVEV (reference sequence). V was shortened by 4 bases and J by 1 base, with 14 bases between the two germline ends. The CDR3 runs to 15 residues. CDR3 sequence: CASSSPDRRSYEQYF. CDR3 coding DNA: TGTGCCAGCAGTTCCCCGGACAGAAGATCCTACGAGCAGTACTTC.

The DNA of the CDR3 is TGTGCCAGCACCCCCAGGGGGTCTCTCACTCAGCCCCAGCATTTT. It is translated as CASTPRGSLTQPQHF. The gene calls are TRBV6-6 and TRBJ1-5; 7 bases match TRBD1. The germline V gene encodes CDR1 MNHNY and CDR2 SVGAGI (reference sequence). The CDR3 consists of 15 residues. With 7 bases clipped from V and 6 bases from J, the junction kept 12 bases outside the gene matches.

This clone has only one observation. The genes are TRBV9 and TRBJ2-1, with TRBD2 as a possible D gene (5 bases). This CDR3 region has 13 residues. Germline CDR1 is SGDLS and CDR2 is YYNGEE. V was shortened by 3 bases and J by 3 bases, with 7 bases between the two germline ends. The CDR3: CASSAEDYNEQFF. For the CDR3, the DNA is TGTGCCAGCAGCGCGGAGGACTACAATGAGCAGTTCTTC.

This chain uses TRBV7-9 with TRBJ2-7; 7 bases are shared with TRBD1. The germline V gene encodes CDR1 SEHNR and CDR2 FQNEAQ (reference sequence). Germline trimming cut 5 bases from V and 2 bases from J; bases unmatched to any gene: 12. This CDR3 spans 16 amino acids. CDR3 loop: CASSQVQGLQTYEQYF. CDR3 in DNA: TGTGCCAGCAGCCAGGTACAGGGGTTACAGACCTACGAGCAGTACTTC.

The chain carries TRBV7-2 and TRBJ2-1; D is unresolved. The V end lost 7 bases, the J end lost 7 bases, and 14 bases lay between the germline ends. CDR1 is SGHTA, CDR2 FQGNSA, per germline. The CDR3 is made up of 13 amino acids. The CDR3 DNA follows: TGTGCCAGCACTACTGTGGCCCGGAATGAGCAGTTCTTC. Its protein is CASTTVARNEQFF.

V gene TRBV27 combines with J gene TRBJ2-7, with D unresolved. CDR1 is MNHEY and CDR2 is SMNVEV in the germline V gene (reference sequence). CDR3 length equals 13 residues. Trimming removed 4 bases at V and 0 bases at J, with 7 bases between. The CDR3 DNA follows: TGTGCCAGCAGTTCGATGGACTCCTACGAGCAGTACTTC. Its translation is CASSSMDSYEQYF.

This clone has only one observation. This sequence joins TRBV27 and TRBJ2-3; D is undetermined. V lost 5 bases, J lost 3 bases, and 15 bases lay in between. CDR3 length: 15 amino acids. Germline CDR1 is MNHEY and CDR2 is SMNVEV (reference sequence). CDR3 loop: CASSLVKGWTDTQYF. CDR3 DNA: TGTGCCAGCAGTCTCGTCAAGGGTTGGACAGATACGCAGTATTTT.

The gene calls are TRBV7-9 and TRBJ2-3, with no clear D. The CDR3 totals 12 residues. Looked up from germline, CDR1 is SEHNR and CDR2 is FQNEAQ (reference sequence). Trimming cost V 1 base and J 4 bases, with 3 bases left between them. The CDR3 loop is CASSLVSDTQYF. The CDR3 coding sequence is TGTGCCAGCAGCTTAGTCTCAGATACGCAGTATTTT.

V gene TRBV18 combines with J gene TRBJ2-1, with D perhaps TRBD2 (5 bases). V was pared by 5 bases and J by 5 bases, with 10 bases between. Per the germline V gene, CDR1 is KGHSH and CDR2 is LQKENI. CDR3 size: 13 residues. CDR3 residues: CASSTGNHNEQFF. The CDR3 DNA follows: TGTGCCAGCTCAACCGGGAACCACAATGAGCAGTTCTTC.

The chain has TRBV7-8 and TRBJ2-7; 10 positions agree with TRBD1. Germline trimming cut 5 bases from V and 3 bases from J; bases unmatched to any gene: 7. Germline CDR1 is SGHVS and CDR2 is FQNEAQ. The CDR3 totals 15 residues. CDR3 amino acids: CASSNPGTGDYEQYF. CDR3 sequence (DNA): TGTGCCAGCAGCAACCCCGGGACAGGGGACTACGAGCAGTACTTC.

V and J are TRBV28 and TRBJ1-2; D unresolved. This CDR3 comprises 13 residues. V dropped 3 bases and J dropped 2 bases, with 7 bases sitting between them. Germline V gene sequence: CDR1 MDHEN, CDR2 SYDVKM. CDR3 nucleotides: TGTGCCAGCAGTTTCCAGACCAACTATGGCTACACCTTC. It encodes CASSFQTNYGYTF.

CDR3 nucleotide sequence: TGTGCCAGCAGCTTGGTCGGAGGGGAAAGGGAGCAGTACTTC. Its translation is CASSLVGGEREQYF. The chain joins TRBV5-5 to TRBJ2-7; D might be TRBD2 (6 bases). The germline V gene encodes CDR1 SGHKS and CDR2 YYEKEE (reference sequence). Trimming shortened V by 0 bases and J by 7 bases, and 14 bases separated the two germline ends. The CDR3 runs 14 residues.

The genes are TRBV9 and TRBJ2-1; weak D call: TRBD1 (5 bases). CDR1 and CDR2 (germline): SGDLS, YYNGEE. The CDR3 totals 15 residues. V was trimmed by 0 bases and J by 4 bases, leaving 11 bases between them. The CDR3 loop reads CASSVVSKGYNEQFF. CDR3 sequence (DNA): TGTGCCAGCAGCGTAGTCAGCAAGGGGTACAATGAGCAGTTCTTC.

The J gene is TRBJ1-3, the V gene TRBV28; D may be TRBD1 (6 bases). The CDR3 length is 14 residues. Per germline, CDR1 MDHEN and CDR2 SYDVKM. V was pared by 5 bases and J by 8 bases, with 16 bases between. CDR3 bases: TGTGCCAGCAGTCCTATGGGGGCAGGAGACACCATATATTTT. Protein sequence: CASSPMGAGDTIYF.

The V and J genes are TRBV7-6 and TRBJ2-2; possible D gene TRBD1, 5 bases. Germline V lookup: CDR1 SGHVS, CDR2 FNYEAQ. The germline V and J ends were trimmed by 5 bases and 4 bases, with 20 bases remaining between them. This CDR3 comprises 17 residues. The CDR3 coding sequence is TGTGCCAGCAGCGACAATCCTAAGGGGTCGAGCACCGGGGAGCTGTTTTTT. Its protein product is CASSDNPKGSSTGELFF.

This chain connects TRBV7-9 to TRBJ1-1, with unresolved D. This CDR3 has 15 residues. Germline V gene lookup returns CDR1 SEHNR and CDR2 FQNEAQ (reference sequence). V lost 7 bases and J 8 bases, leaving 23 bases between the germline ends. CDR3 region: CASTTPEDGTPEAFF. CDR3 DNA: TGTGCCAGCACTACGCCCGAAGACGGAACCCCGGAAGCTTTCTTT.

This clone was seen only once. The chain couples TRBV18 to TRBJ1-2; D is undetermined. CDR1 and CDR2 from the germline V gene are KGHSH and LQKENI. This CDR3 has 17 residues. Trimming pared 0 bases from V and 4 bases from J, leaving 18 bases between. In DNA, the CDR3 is TGTGCCAGCTCACCACCATTTTACCAAGGCGACATCTATGGCTACACCTTC. This sequence encodes CASSPPFYQGDIYGYTF.

The rearrangement uses TRBV7-6 and TRBJ2-1; maybe TRBD1 (7 bases). Trimming took 2 bases from V and 8 from J, leaving 13 bases between them. CDR1 is SGHVS and CDR2 is FNYEAQ in the germline V gene. This CDR3 region has 14 residues. CDR3 in amino acids: CASSLSTGDYEQFF. The CDR3 nucleotides read TGTGCCAGCAGCTTATCCACAGGGGACTATGAGCAGTTCTTC.